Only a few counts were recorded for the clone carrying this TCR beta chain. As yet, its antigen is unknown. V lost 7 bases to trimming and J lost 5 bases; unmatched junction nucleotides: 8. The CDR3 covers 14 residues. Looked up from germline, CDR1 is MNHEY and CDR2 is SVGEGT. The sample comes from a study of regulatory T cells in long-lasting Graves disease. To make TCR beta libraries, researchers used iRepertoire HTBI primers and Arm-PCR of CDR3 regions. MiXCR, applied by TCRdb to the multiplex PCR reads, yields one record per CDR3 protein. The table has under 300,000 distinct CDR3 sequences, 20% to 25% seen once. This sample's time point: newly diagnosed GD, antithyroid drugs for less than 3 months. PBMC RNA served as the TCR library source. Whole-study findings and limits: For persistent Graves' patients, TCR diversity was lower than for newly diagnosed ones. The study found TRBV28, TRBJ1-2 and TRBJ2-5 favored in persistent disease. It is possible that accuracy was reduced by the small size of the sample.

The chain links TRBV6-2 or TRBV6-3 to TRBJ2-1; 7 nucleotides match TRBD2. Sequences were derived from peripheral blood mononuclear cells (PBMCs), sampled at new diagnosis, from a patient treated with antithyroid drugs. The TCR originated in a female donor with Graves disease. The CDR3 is CASTPRGGNNEQFF. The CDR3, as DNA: TGTGCCAGCACCCCCCGCGGGGGAAACAATGAGCAGTTCTTC.